This T cell receptor beta chain originates from a study of T cells in Graves' hyperthyroidism and ophthalmopathy. For the study at large: It was at initial diagnosis, before any treatment, that peripheral blood was collected.

Study outcomes and limitations: Most thyroid clonotypes expanded above 0.001 were also detected in blood. Ophthalmopathy, which appeared later, was predicted by the model a median 6.5 months before onset.

The CDR3 regions of TCR beta were amplified from RNA transcripts. In the first-round RT-PCR of the TCR CDR3, the HTBI primer set was used. TCRdb re-derived calls from the multiplex PCR reads in MiXCR, one entry per CDR3 protein. The sample lists about 600,000 distinct CDR3 sequences, more than 15% occurring once. A few counts support this clonotype. Its antigen is unidentified. The V gene end was trimmed by 1 base and the J gene end by 4 bases; junction bases not matched to a gene: 12. The CDR3 is made up of 18 amino acids. Germline CDR1 and CDR2: DFQATT and SNEGSKA (reference sequence). In the ophthalmopathy cohort, Clinical Activity Score was at least 3, NOSPECS grade at least 4, and duration under 3 months.

Sequencing was performed on blood. This sequence originates from a woman between 35 and 50 years old with Graves' ophthalmopathy. V usage is TRBV20-1 and J usage is TRBJ2-1, with 11 bases lining up with TRBD2. This CDR3 is CSARGDSGRARIYNEQFF. For the CDR3, the DNA is TGCAGTGCTAGAGGAGATAGCGGGAGGGCTCGGATATACAATGAGCAGTTCTTC.